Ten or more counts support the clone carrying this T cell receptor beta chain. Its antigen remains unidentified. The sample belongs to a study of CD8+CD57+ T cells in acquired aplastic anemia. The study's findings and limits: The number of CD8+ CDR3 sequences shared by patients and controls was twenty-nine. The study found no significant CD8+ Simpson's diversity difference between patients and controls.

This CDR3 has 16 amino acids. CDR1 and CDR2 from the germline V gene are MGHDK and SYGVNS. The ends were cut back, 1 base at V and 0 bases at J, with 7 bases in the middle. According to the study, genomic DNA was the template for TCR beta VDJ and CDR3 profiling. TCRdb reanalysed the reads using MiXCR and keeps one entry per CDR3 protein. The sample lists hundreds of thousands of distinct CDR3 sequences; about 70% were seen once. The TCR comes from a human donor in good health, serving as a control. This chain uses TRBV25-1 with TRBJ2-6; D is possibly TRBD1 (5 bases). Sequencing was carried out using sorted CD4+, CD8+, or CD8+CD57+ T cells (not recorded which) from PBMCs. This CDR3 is CASSELQASGANVLTF. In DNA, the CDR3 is TGTGCCAGCAGTGAATTACAGGCCTCTGGGGCCAACGTCCTGACTTTC.